This entry concerns a single TCR beta chain. Its antigen is unidentified. This record belongs to a study of long-term antiretroviral therapy in people with HIV. The CDR3 loop spans 17 amino acids. Trimming cost V 5 bases and J 0 bases, with 17 bases left between them. CDR1 is SGHTA and CDR2 is FQGNSA in the germline V gene. Notes on the study in general: At every time point, clones expanded before ART dominated the repertoire.

Samples were assayed with immunoSEQ v3.0 at survey level. Generated by immunoSEQ multiplex PCR, the TCRdb table keeps only in-frame clones and is missing some. The profile shows roughly 23,000 clones, 81% of them singletons. J is TRBJ1-5 and V is TRBV7-2; possible D gene TRBD1, 5 bases. The sequencing used unsorted PBMCs, collected 1.5 years after starting antiretroviral therapy. The clonotype was recovered from a man aged 25-45 years with HIV. The CDR3 here is CASSPGPGWDSNQPQHF. The CDR3 region has the DNA TGTGCCAGCAGCCCAGGACCAGGGTGGGATAGCAATCAGCCCCAGCATTTT.